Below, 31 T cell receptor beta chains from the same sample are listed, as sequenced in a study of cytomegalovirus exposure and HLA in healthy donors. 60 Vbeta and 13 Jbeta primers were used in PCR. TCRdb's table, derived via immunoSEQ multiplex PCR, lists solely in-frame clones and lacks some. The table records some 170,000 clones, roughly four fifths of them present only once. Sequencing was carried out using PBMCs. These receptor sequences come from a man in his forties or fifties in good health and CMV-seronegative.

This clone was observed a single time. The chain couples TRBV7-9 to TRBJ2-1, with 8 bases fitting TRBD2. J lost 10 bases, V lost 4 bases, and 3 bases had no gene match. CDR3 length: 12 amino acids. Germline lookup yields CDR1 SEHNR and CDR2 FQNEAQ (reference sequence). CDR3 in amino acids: CASSYLAGEQFF. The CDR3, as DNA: TGTGCCAGCAGCTACCTAGCGGGCGAGCAGTTCTTC.

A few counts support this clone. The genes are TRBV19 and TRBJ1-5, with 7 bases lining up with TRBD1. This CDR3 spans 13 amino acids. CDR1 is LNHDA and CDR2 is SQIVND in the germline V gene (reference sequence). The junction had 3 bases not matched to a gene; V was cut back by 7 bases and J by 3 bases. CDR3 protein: CASNRGPNQPQHF. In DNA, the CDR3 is TGTGCCAGTAACAGGGGCCCCAATCAGCCCCAGCATTTT.

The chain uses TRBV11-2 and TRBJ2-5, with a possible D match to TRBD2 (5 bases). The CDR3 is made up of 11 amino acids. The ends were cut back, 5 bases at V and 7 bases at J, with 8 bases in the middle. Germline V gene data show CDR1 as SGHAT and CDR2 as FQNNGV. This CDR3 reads CASSVRGTQYF. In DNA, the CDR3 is TGTGCCAGCAGCGTCCGGGGGACCCAGTACTTC.

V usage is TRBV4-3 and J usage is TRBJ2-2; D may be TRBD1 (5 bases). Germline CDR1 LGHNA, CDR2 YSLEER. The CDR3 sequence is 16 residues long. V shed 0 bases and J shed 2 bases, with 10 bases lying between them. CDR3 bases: TGCGCCAGCAGCCAAGATGAACAGGCTAACACCGGGGAGCTGTTTTTT. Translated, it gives CASSQDEQANTGELFF.

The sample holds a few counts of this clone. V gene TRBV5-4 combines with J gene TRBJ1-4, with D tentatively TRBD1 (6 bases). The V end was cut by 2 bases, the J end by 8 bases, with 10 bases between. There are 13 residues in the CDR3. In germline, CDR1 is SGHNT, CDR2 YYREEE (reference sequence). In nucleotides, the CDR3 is TGTGCCAGCAGCTTTGGGACATTGGAAAAACTGTTTTTT. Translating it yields CASSFGTLEKLFF.

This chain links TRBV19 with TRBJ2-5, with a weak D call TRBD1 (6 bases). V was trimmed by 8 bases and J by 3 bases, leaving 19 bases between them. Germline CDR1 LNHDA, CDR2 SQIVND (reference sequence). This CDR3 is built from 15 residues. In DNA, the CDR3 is TGTGCCAGTTCTCCTTACAGGGATAGTGAAGAGACCCAGTACTTC. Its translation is CASSPYRDSEETQYF.

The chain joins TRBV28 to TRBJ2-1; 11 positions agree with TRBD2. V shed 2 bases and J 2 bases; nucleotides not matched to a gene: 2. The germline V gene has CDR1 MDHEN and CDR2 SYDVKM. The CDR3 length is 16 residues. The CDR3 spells CASSLDSGGAYNEQFF. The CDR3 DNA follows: TGTGCCAGCAGTTTAGATAGCGGGGGGGCCTACAATGAGCAGTTCTTC.

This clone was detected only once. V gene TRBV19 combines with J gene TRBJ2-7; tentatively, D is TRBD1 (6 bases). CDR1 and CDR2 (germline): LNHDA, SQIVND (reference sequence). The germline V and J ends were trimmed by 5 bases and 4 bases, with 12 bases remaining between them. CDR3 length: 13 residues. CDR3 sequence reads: CASSAGQLYEQYF. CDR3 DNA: TGTGCCAGTAGTGCCGGACAGCTATACGAGCAGTACTTC. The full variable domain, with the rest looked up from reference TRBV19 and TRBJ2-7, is DGGITQSPKYLFRKEGQNVTLSCEQNLNHDAMYWYRQDPGQGLRLIYYSQIVNDFQKGDIAEGYSVSREKKESFPLTVTSAQKNPTAFYLCASSAGQLYEQYFGPGTRLTVT.

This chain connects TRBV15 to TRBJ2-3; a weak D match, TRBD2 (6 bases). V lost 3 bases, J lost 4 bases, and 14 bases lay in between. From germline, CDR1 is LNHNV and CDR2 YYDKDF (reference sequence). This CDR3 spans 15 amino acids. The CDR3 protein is CATSSPRGLADTQYF. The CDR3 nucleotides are TGTGCCACCAGCAGTCCCCGGGGGTTGGCAGATACGCAGTATTTT. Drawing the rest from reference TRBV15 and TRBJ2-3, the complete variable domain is DAMVIQNPRYQVTQFGKPVTLSCSQTLNHNVMYWYQQKSSQAPKLLFHYYDKDFNNEADTPDNFQSRRPNTSFCFLDIRSPGLGDTAMYLCATSSPRGLADTQYFGPGTRLTVL.

CDR3 nucleotides: TGTGCCAGCGGATACAGGGCGGACACTGAAGCTTTCTTT. Translated: CASGYRADTEAFF. This chain joins TRBV7-2 and TRBJ1-1; perhaps TRBD1 as D (6 bases). CDR3 length: 13 residues. Germline CDR1 is SGHTA and CDR2 is FQGNSA. V lost 8 bases and J lost 3, with 13 bases in between.

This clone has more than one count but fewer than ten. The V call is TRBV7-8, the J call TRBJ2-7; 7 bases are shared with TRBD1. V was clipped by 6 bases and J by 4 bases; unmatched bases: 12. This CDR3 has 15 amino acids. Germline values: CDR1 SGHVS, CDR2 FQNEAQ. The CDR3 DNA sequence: TGTGCCAGCAGGTCCTCGCTGAGGGGGCGGTACGAGCAGTACTTC. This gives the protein CASRSSLRGRYEQYF.

The CDR3 DNA reads TGTGCCAGCAGTGGCCGGACTGCCGGTGAGACTGAAGCTTTCTTT. Protein product: CASSGRTAGETEAFF. The rearrangement uses TRBV6-1 and TRBJ1-1; no clear D. This CDR3 region has 15 residues. The germline V gene has CDR1 MNHNS and CDR2 SASEGT. The germline V and J ends were trimmed by 4 bases and 5 bases, with 17 bases remaining between them.

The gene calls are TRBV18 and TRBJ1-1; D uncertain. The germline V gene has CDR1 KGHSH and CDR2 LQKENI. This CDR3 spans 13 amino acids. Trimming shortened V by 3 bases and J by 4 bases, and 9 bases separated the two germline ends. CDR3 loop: CASSPRPATEAFF. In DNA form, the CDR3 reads TGTGCCAGCTCACCCAGGCCAGCCACTGAAGCTTTCTTT.

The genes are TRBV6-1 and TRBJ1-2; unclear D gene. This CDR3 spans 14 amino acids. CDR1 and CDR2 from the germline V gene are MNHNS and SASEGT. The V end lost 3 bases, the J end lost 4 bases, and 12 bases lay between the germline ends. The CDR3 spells CASSDGGYGYGYTF. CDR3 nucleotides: TGTGCCAGCAGTGATGGAGGGTACGGCTATGGCTACACCTTC.

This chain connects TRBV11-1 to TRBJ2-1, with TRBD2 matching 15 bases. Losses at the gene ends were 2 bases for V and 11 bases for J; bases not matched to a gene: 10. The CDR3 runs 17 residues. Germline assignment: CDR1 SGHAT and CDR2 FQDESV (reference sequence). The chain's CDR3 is CASSLLPGTSGGPKQFF. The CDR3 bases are TGTGCCAGCAGCTTACTTCCCGGGACTAGCGGGGGGCCAAAGCAGTTCTTC. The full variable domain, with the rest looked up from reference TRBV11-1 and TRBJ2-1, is EAEVAQSPRYKITEKSQAVAFWCDPISGHATLYWYRQILGQGPELLVQFQDESVVDDSQLPKDRFSAERLKGVDSTLKIQPAELGDSAMYLCASSLLPGTSGGPKQFFGPGTRLTVL.

The CDR3 sequence is CASSPAPGKTQYF. In nucleotides, the CDR3 is TGCGCCAGCAGCCCTGCCCCGGGGAAGACCCAGTACTTC. This chain joins TRBV5-1 and TRBJ2-5; tentatively, D is TRBD2 (5 bases). The CDR3 runs to 13 residues. Per the germline V gene, CDR1 is SGHRS and CDR2 is YFSETQ. V dropped 4 bases and J dropped 6 bases, with 13 bases sitting between them.

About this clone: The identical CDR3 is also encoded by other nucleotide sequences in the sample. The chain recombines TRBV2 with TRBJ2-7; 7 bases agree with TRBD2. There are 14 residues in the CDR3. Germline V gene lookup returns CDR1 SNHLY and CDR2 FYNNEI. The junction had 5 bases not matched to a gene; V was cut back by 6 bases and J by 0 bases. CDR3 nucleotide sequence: TGTGCCAGCAGCGACGGCGGGGGCTCCTACGAGCAGTACTTC. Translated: CASSDGGGSYEQYF.

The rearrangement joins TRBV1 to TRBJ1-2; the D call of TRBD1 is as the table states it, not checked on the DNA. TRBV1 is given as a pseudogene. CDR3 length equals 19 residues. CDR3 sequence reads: CTSSQVKYRRHGWAYGYTF. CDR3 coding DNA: TGCACCAGCAGCCAAGTGAAATATCGCAGGCATGGTTGGGCCTATGGCTACACCTTC.

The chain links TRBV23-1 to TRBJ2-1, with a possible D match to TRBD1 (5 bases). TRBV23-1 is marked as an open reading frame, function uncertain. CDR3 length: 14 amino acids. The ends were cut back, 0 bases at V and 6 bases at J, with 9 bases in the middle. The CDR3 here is CASSQSRQGNEQFF. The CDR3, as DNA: TGCGCCAGCAGTCAATCGAGGCAGGGCAATGAGCAGTTCTTC.

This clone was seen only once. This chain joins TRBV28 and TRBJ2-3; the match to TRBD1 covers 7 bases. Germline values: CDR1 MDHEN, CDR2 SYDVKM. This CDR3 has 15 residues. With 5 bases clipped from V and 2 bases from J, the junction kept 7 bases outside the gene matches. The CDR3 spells CASSPTGENTDTQYF. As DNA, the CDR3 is TGTGCCAGCAGTCCCACAGGGGAAAACACAGATACGCAGTATTTT.

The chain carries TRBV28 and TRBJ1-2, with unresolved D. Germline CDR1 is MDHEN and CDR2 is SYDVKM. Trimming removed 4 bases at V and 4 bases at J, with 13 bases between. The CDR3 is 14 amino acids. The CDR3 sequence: CASSSHQLIYGYTF. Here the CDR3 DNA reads TGTGCCAGCAGTTCGCATCAACTAATCTATGGCTACACCTTC.

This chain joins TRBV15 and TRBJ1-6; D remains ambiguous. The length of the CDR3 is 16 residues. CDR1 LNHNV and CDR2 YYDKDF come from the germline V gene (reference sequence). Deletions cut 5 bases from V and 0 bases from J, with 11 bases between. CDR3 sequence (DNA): TGTGCCACCAGCTCCGGTCCGGGCTCCTATAATTCACCCCTCCACTTT. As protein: CATSSGPGSYNSPLHF.

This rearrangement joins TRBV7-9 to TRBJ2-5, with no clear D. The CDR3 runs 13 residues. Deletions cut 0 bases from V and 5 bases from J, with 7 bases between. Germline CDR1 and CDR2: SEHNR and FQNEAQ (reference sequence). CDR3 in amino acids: CASSLAQWETQYF. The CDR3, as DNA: TGTGCCAGCAGCTTAGCCCAGTGGGAGACCCAGTACTTC.

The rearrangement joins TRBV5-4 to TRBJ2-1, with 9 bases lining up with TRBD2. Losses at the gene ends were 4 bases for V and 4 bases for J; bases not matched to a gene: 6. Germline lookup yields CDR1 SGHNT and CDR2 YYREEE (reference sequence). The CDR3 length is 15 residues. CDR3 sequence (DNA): TGTGCCAGCAGCGCCTTTAGCGGGGGATACAATGAGCAGTTCTTC. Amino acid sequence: CASSAFSGGYNEQFF. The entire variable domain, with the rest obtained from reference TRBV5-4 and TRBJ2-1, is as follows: ETGVTQSPTHLIKTRGQQVTLRCSSQSGHNTVSWYQQALGQGPQFIFQYYREEENGRGNFPPRFSGLQFPNYSSELNVNALELDDSALYLCASSAFSGGYNEQFFGPGTRLTVL.

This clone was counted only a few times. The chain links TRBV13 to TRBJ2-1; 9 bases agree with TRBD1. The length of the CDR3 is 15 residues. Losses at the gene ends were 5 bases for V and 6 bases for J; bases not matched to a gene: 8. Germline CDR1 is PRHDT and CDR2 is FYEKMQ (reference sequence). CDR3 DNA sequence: TGTGCCAGCAGCCTAACCGGGACAGGGACCAATGAGCAGTTCTTC. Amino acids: CASSLTGTGTNEQFF.

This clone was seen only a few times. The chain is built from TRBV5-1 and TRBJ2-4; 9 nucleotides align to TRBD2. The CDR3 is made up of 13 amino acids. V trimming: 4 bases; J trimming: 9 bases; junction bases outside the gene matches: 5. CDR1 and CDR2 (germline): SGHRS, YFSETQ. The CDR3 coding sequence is TGCGCCAGCAGCAGAGGGCGGGGGGGCATTCAGTACTTC. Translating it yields CASSRGRGGIQYF.

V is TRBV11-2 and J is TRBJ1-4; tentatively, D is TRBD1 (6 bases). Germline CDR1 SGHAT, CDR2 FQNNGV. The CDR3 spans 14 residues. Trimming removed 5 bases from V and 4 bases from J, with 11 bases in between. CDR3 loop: CASSLRGSNEKLFF. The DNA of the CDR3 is TGTGCCAGCAGCCTCAGGGGAAGTAATGAAAAACTGTTTTTT.

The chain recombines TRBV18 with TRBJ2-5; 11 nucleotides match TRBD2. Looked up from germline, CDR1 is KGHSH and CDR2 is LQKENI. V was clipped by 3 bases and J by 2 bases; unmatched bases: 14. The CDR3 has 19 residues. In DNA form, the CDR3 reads TGTGCCAGCTCACCCCGGAAGGTAGCGGGGGGGCCACTTCAAGAGACCCAGTACTTC. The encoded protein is CASSPRKVAGGPLQETQYF.

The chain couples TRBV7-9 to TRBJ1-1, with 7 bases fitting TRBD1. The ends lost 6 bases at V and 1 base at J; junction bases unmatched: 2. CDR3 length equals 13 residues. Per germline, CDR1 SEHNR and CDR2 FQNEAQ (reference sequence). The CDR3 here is CASSDRENTEAFF. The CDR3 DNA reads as TGTGCCAGCAGTGACAGGGAGAACACTGAAGCTTTCTTT. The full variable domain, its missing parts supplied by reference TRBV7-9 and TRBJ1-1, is DTGVSQNPRHKITKRGQNVTFRCDPISEHNRLYWYRQTLGQGPEFLTYFQNEAQLEKSRLLSDRFSAERPKGSFSTLEIQRTEQGDSAMYLCASSDRENTEAFFGQGTRLTVV.

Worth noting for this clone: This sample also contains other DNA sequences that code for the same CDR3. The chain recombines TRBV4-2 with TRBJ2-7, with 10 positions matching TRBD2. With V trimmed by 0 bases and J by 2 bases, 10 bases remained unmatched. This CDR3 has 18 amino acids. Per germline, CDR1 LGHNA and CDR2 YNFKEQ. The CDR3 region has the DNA TGTGCCAGCAGCCAAGATATTACCCTCGGGACTAGCGCCTACGAGCAGTACTTC. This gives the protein CASSQDITLGTSAYEQYF.

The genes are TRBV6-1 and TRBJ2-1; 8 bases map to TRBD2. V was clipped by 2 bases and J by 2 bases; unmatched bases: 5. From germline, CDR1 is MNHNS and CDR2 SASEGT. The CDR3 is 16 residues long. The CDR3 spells CASSEPGRGAYNEQFF. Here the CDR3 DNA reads TGTGCCAGCAGTGAACCGGGGCGGGGGGCCTACAATGAGCAGTTCTTC.